The 31 T cell receptor beta chains presented below share a single source sample, sequenced in a study of shared clonotypes between healthy human individuals. Here immunoSEQ multiplex PCR was the method, and the copy in TCRdb shows in-frame clones only, minus some. The repertoire includes about 2.3 million clones, just over 90% of them detected once, and about 0.39% sits in the top ten. The specimen was naive CD4+ T cells from PBMCs. The subset was: CD45RA+ positively selected. These receptors came from a man in his late teens or twenties in good health. Some clones in this sample may be carry-over from other donors' samples.

The V and J genes are TRBV27 and TRBJ2-7; D unclear. V was pared by 3 bases and J by 0 bases, with 9 bases between. The length of the CDR3 is 14 residues. Germline values: CDR1 MNHEY, CDR2 SMNVEV (reference sequence). The CDR3 loop reads CASSFLPSSYEQYF. The CDR3 DNA reads as TGTGCCAGCAGTTTCCTCCCGAGCTCCTACGAGCAGTACTTC.

CDR3: CASSRGPRQTQYF. DNA of the CDR3: TGTGCCAGCAGTCGCGGACCTAGGCAGACCCAGTACTTC. The chain couples TRBV28 to TRBJ2-5; D is undetermined. Germline CDR1 and CDR2: MDHEN and SYDVKM. Trimming shortened V by 5 bases and J by 6 bases, and 13 bases separated the two germline ends. The CDR3 is 13 residues long.

In regard to this clone: This CDR3 is also generated by other DNA sequences in the sample. The J gene is TRBJ2-7, the V gene TRBV7-2; TRBD2 matches at 7 bases. The CDR3 has 15 residues. CDR1 and CDR2 (germline): SGHTA, FQGNSA. Trimming removed 1 base from V and 0 bases from J; junction bases left unmatched: 3. The CDR3, as DNA: TGTGCCAGCAGCTTAGAGGCGGGGGTCTCCTACGAGCAGTACTTC. Encoded protein: CASSLEAGVSYEQYF.

Only one count was recorded for this clone. V usage is TRBV5-8 and J usage is TRBJ2-7; TRBD2 is a possible D gene (6 bases). The CDR3 spans 15 residues. Trimming shortened V by 4 bases and J by 0 bases, and 14 bases separated the two germline ends. Germline assignment: CDR1 SGHTS and CDR2 YDEGEE. The CDR3 loop reads CASSPRDFRSYEQYF. The CDR3 nucleotides read TGTGCCAGCAGCCCGAGGGACTTCCGCTCCTACGAGCAGTACTTC.

The V call is TRBV28, the J call TRBJ2-5; D gene uncertain. CDR3 length equals 14 residues. V lost 4 bases, J lost 7 bases, and 16 bases lay in between. The germline gives CDR1 MDHEN, CDR2 SYDVKM. The chain's CDR3 is CASSSPGRLGTQYF. CDR3 sequence (DNA): TGTGCCAGCAGTTCCCCTGGAAGGCTTGGGACCCAGTACTTC.

The chain links TRBV30 to TRBJ1-2, with D possibly matching TRBD1 (5 bases). V gave up 1 base and J gave up 4 bases, with 10 bases separating them. Germline assignment: CDR1 GTSNPN and CDR2 SVGIG (reference sequence). The CDR3 is 13 amino acids. CDR3 sequence: CAWSGGDSYGYTF. The CDR3 nucleotides read TGTGCCTGGAGTGGGGGGGATAGCTATGGCTACACCTTC.

The rearrangement links TRBV9 to TRBJ2-7; 10 nucleotides agree with TRBD1. This CDR3 comprises 16 residues. Unmatched junction bases numbered 6, after V lost 0 bases and J lost 3 bases. The germline V gene has CDR1 SGDLS and CDR2 YYNGEE. CDR3 DNA sequence: TGTGCCAGCAGCGTAGGGGGACAGGGGACTCTCTACGAGCAGTACTTC. Its translation is CASSVGGQGTLYEQYF.

On this clone: Distinct nucleotide sequences in the sample also encode this CDR3. The chain carries TRBV28 and TRBJ1-2; no definite D call. The CDR3 is 12 residues long. CDR1 and CDR2 (germline): MDHEN, SYDVKM. V was trimmed by 1 base and J by 4 bases, leaving 4 bases between them. The CDR3 region is CASSLSRYGYTF. CDR3 coding DNA: TGTGCCAGCAGTTTATCACGCTATGGCTACACCTTC.

This clone was seen only once. The V gene is TRBV4-1, the J gene TRBJ1-1; the D gene is possibly TRBD1 (5 bases). Germline CDR1 and CDR2: MGHRA and YSYEKL. The germline V and J ends were trimmed by 2 bases and 5 bases, with 18 bases remaining between them. The CDR3 has 16 amino acids. CDR3 sequence (DNA): TGCGCCAGCAGCCAACTCCTAAGGGACTGGGGGACTGAAGCTTTCTTT. This sequence encodes CASSQLLRDWGTEAFF.

The gene calls are TRBV9 and TRBJ1-2; D gene uncertain. V gave up 3 bases and J gave up 7 bases, with 19 bases separating them. This CDR3 contains 15 residues. The germline V gene encodes CDR1 SGDLS and CDR2 YYNGEE. CDR3 in DNA: TGTGCCAGCAGCGACCGTGGTACCTTCGGCGGTGGCTACACCTTC. Translated: CASSDRGTFGGGYTF.

The J gene is TRBJ2-2, the V gene TRBV7-2; TRBD1 aligns across 7 bases. The CDR3 spans 15 residues. Per the germline V gene, CDR1 is SGHTA and CDR2 is FQGNSA. The V gene end was trimmed by 1 base and the J gene end by 6 bases; junction bases not matched to a gene: 5. The CDR3 region has the DNA TGTGCCAGCAGCTTAGTAGGGGGCGGTCCCGGGGAGCTGTTTTTT. Protein product: CASSLVGGGPGELFF.

This clone was seen just once. The rearrangement links TRBV5-1 to TRBJ2-7; 9 bases fit TRBD1. This CDR3 has 15 residues. Trimming removed 4 bases from V and 2 bases from J; junction bases left unmatched: 7. Germline lookup yields CDR1 SGHRS and CDR2 YFSETQ. The CDR3, as DNA: TGCGCCAGCAGCCCACAGGGACAGGGACCCTACGAGCAGTACTTC. Translation: CASSPQGQGPYEQYF. Variable domain in full (rest from reference TRBV5-1 and TRBJ2-7): KAGVTQTPRYLIKTRGQQVTLSCSPISGHRSVSWYQQTPGQGLQFLFEYFSETQRNKGNFPGRFSGRQFSNSRSEMNVSTLELGDSALYLCASSPQGQGPYEQYFGPGTRLTVT.

This clone has just one count. The CDR3 sequence is CASSLTQRGAYEQFF. For the CDR3, the DNA is TGTGCCAGCAGTTTAACCCAGCGCGGGGCGTATGAGCAGTTCTTC. The rearrangement joins TRBV28 to TRBJ2-1; perhaps TRBD2 as D (6 bases). The V end was cut by 2 bases, the J end by 8 bases, with 16 bases between. The CDR3 totals 15 residues. The V gene's germline CDR1 is MDHEN and CDR2 SYDVKM. The variable domain in full, with the rest retrieved from reference TRBV28 and TRBJ2-1, is DVKVTQSSRYLVKRTGEKVFLECVQDMDHENMFWYRQDPGLGLRLIYFSYDVKMKEKGDIPEGYSVSREKKERFSLILESASTNQTSMYLCASSLTQRGAYEQFFGPGTRLTVL.

The chain links TRBV5-4 to TRBJ2-3, with a possible D match to TRBD2 (6 bases). The CDR3 is 16 residues long. Trimming removed 1 base from V and 5 bases from J, with 17 bases in between. Germline V lookup: CDR1 SGHNT, CDR2 YYREEE (reference sequence). For the CDR3, the DNA is TGTGCCAGCAGCTTGCGGGCGGGGAATCGCGGAGATACGCAGTATTTT. Protein product: CASSLRAGNRGDTQYF.

The chain uses TRBV6-5 and TRBJ2-3; D gene uncertain. From germline, CDR1 is MNHEY and CDR2 SVGAGI. Trimming removed 6 bases at V and 6 bases at J, with 10 bases between. This CDR3 is 12 amino acids long. CDR3 nucleotides: TGTGCCAGCAGCCCCAACCTTGATACGCAGTATTTT. It is translated as CASSPNLDTQYF.

The chain combines TRBV10-3 with TRBJ2-7, with 14 positions matching TRBD2. Germline-derived CDR1 and CDR2 are ENHRY and SYGVKD. The CDR3 is 15 residues long. The V and J ends lost 2 bases and 7 bases, in that order; junction bases with no gene match: 4. The CDR3 DNA is TGTGCCATCAGTGAGAGGACTAGCGGGAGGAGGGAGCAGTACTTC. It yields the protein CAISERTSGRREQYF.

The V and J genes are TRBV4-3 and TRBJ1-3; tentative D call: TRBD1 (6 bases). Germline V lookup: CDR1 LGHNA, CDR2 YSLEER. This CDR3 comprises 15 residues. Trimming took off 1 base at V and 4 bases at J, with 11 bases between the two ends. This CDR3 reads CASSQAGVAGNTIYF. The CDR3 region has the DNA TGCGCCAGCAGCCAAGCAGGGGTCGCGGGAAACACCATATATTTT.

The chain has TRBV6-7 and TRBJ1-3; D call uncertain. TRBV6-7 is identified as an open reading frame with a role that is uncertain. The V end lost 4 bases, the J end lost 0 bases, and 19 bases lay between the germline ends. The CDR3 has 18 residues. CDR3 DNA sequence: TGTGCCAGCAGTTCCGGCCATAGATTCTCGAGCTCTGGAAACACCATATATTTT. Its translation: CASSSGHRFSSSGNTIYF.

The chain uses TRBV28 and TRBJ1-5; 7 bases agree with TRBD1. V shed 6 bases and J 7 bases; nucleotides not matched to a gene: 3. The CDR3 is 12 amino acids. The germline CDR1 and CDR2 sequences are MDHEN and SYDVKM. CDR3 sequence: CASRQGPQPQHF. Here the CDR3 DNA reads TGTGCCAGCAGACAGGGGCCACAGCCCCAGCATTTT.

V and J are TRBV6-6 and TRBJ1-2, with 7 nucleotides matching TRBD1. The CDR3 has 12 amino acids. Germline V lookup: CDR1 MNHNY, CDR2 SVGAGI (reference sequence). Trimming cost V 6 bases and J 7 bases; bases outside gene matches: 5. CDR3 in amino acids: CASSTRGVGYTF. CDR3 nucleotides: TGTGCCAGCAGCACCAGGGGGGTTGGCTACACCTTC.

The chain employs TRBV19 and TRBJ2-7; 13 bases fit TRBD2. V was pared by 3 bases and J by 2 bases, with 1 base of the junction left unmatched. Germline V gene sequence: CDR1 LNHDA, CDR2 SQIVND (reference sequence). The CDR3 totals 15 residues. The CDR3 DNA sequence: TGTGCCAGTAGTATCGGGACTAGCGGGGCCTACGAGCAGTACTTC. This sequence encodes CASSIGTSGAYEQYF.

The V call is TRBV5-1, the J call TRBJ2-3; TRBD2 aligns across 14 bases. V was pared by 7 bases and J by 4 bases, with 2 bases of the junction left unmatched. The CDR3 length is 14 residues. From germline, CDR1 is SGHRS and CDR2 YFSETQ. The DNA of the CDR3 is TGCGCCAGCGGGACTAGCGGGAGTTCAGATACGCAGTATTTT. This encodes CASGTSGSSDTQYF. Based on the CDR3 plus reference TRBV5-1 and TRBJ2-3, the full variable domain is KAGVTQTPRYLIKTRGQQVTLSCSPISGHRSVSWYQQTPGQGLQFLFEYFSETQRNKGNFPGRFSGRQFSNSRSEMNVSTLELGDSALYLCASGTSGSSDTQYFGPGTRLTVL.

V usage is TRBV7-2 and J usage is TRBJ2-3, with TRBD2 identical over 11 bases. Per the germline V gene, CDR1 is SGHTA and CDR2 is FQGNSA. The CDR3 spans 16 residues. V trimming: 10 bases; J trimming: 4 bases; junction bases outside the gene matches: 13. The CDR3 region is CAIPGGLAGGPDTQYF. CDR3 sequence (DNA): TGTGCCATCCCCGGAGGGCTAGCGGGAGGTCCAGATACGCAGTATTTT.

This chain connects TRBV7-2 to TRBJ2-7; D might be TRBD2 (5 bases). V lost 5 bases and J 3 bases, leaving 14 bases between the germline ends. The length of the CDR3 is 14 residues. Germline values: CDR1 SGHTA, CDR2 FQGNSA. The CDR3 nucleotides read TGTGCCAGCAGCCCCGGGGTAGCAGGCTACGAGCAGTACTTC. Amino acids: CASSPGVAGYEQYF.

The V and J genes are TRBV30 and TRBJ2-7; 7 bases are a match to TRBD2. Germline V gene data show CDR1 as GTSNPN and CDR2 as SVGIG (reference sequence). The CDR3 extends over 14 amino acids. Germline trimming cut 0 bases from V and 2 bases from J; bases unmatched to any gene: 4. The CDR3 DNA reads as TGTGCCTGGAGTGTGACTAGCTTTCCCTACGAGCAGTACTTC. As protein: CAWSVTSFPYEQYF.

The rearrangement uses TRBV27 and TRBJ2-1; D gene uncertain. The V end lost 6 bases, the J end lost 5 bases, and 17 bases lay between the germline ends. Per germline, CDR1 MNHEY and CDR2 SMNVEV (reference sequence). The CDR3 has 15 residues. This chain's CDR3 is CASRREVVSDNEQFF. CDR3 nucleotide sequence: TGTGCCAGCAGGCGCGAGGTGGTGTCGGACAATGAGCAGTTCTTC.

The V call is TRBV15, the J call TRBJ1-5, with unresolved D. The CDR3 is 16 residues long. Trimming took 0 bases from V and 0 from J, leaving 9 bases between them. Per the germline V gene, CDR1 is LNHNV and CDR2 is YYDKDF (reference sequence). In nucleotides, the CDR3 is TGTGCCACCAGCAGAGATTGGGTTTATAGCAATCAGCCCCAGCATTTT. The encoded protein is CATSRDWVYSNQPQHF.

As concerns this clone: The same CDR3 also results from other DNA sequences found in this sample. The chain links TRBV19 to TRBJ1-1; 7 positions match TRBD1. J was trimmed by 5 bases and V by 5 bases; bases with no gene match: 2. The CDR3 is made up of 12 amino acids. Per germline, CDR1 LNHDA and CDR2 SQIVND (reference sequence). CDR3 in amino acids: CASSSGGTEAFF. The CDR3 DNA is TGTGCCAGTAGTTCAGGGGGGACTGAAGCTTTCTTT. The complete variable domain, with remaining parts taken from reference TRBV19 and TRBJ1-1, reads DGGITQSPKYLFRKEGQNVTLSCEQNLNHDAMYWYRQDPGQGLRLIYYSQIVNDFQKGDIAEGYSVSREKKESFPLTVTSAQKNPTAFYLCASSSGGTEAFFGQGTRLTVV.

This clone was observed once. The chain combines TRBV5-4 with TRBJ2-7; D may match TRBD1 or TRBD2 (5 bases each). Germline V CDR1 and CDR2: SGHNT, YYREEE (reference sequence). Trimming took off 0 bases at V and 5 bases at J, with 9 bases between the two ends. The CDR3 loop spans 13 amino acids. DNA of the CDR3: TGTGCCAGCAGCTTGGCCATGGGGGACGAGCAGTACTTC. Its protein product is CASSLAMGDEQYF.

The gene calls are TRBV30 and TRBJ2-4; 7 nucleotides match TRBD1. Germline CDR1 reads GTSNPN; CDR2 reads SVGIG (reference sequence). The V segment lost 1 base and the J segment 1 base; nucleotides outside the gene matches: 10. The length of the CDR3 is 17 residues. The CDR3 loop is CAWSAKGAQSAKNIQYF. CDR3 nucleotides: TGTGCCTGGAGTGCTAAGGGGGCCCAGTCGGCCAAAAACATTCAGTACTTC.

The CDR3 nucleotides are TGTGCCAGCAGTTACCTGGGTAGTGTTAGCAATGAGCAGTTCTTC. Residues: CASSYLGSVSNEQFF. The gene calls are TRBV6-5 and TRBJ2-1, with D hard to call. Germline assignment: CDR1 MNHEY and CDR2 SVGAGI. The germline V and J ends were trimmed by 2 bases and 6 bases, with 14 bases remaining between them. The CDR3 has 15 residues.